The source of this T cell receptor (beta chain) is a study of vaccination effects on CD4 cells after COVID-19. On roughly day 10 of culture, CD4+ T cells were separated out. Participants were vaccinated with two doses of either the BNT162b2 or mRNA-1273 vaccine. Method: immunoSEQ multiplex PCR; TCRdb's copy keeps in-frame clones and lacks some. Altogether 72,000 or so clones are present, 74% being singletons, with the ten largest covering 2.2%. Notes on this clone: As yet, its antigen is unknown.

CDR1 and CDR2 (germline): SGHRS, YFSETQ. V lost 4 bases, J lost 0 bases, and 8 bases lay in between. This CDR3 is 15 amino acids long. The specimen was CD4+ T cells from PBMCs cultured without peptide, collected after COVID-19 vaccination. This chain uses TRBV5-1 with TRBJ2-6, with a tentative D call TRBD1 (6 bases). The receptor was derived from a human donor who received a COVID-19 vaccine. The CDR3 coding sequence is TGCGCCAGCAGCAAGGACAGCTCTGGGGCCAACGTCCTGACTTTC. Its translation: CASSKDSSGANVLTF. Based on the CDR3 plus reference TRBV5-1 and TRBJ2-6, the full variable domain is KAGVTQTPRYLIKTRGQQVTLSCSPISGHRSVSWYQQTPGQGLQFLFEYFSETQRNKGNFPGRFSGRQFSNSRSEMNVSTLELGDSALYLCASSKDSSGANVLTFGAGSRLTVL.